A selection of T cell receptor beta chains follows, all from one sample in a study of T cells after yellow fever vaccination. TCRdb reprocessed the 5' RACE reads via MiXCR and lists one record per CDR3 protein. The data hold about 340,000 distinct CDR3 sequences, with approximately 4% observed a single time. The sample consisted of PBMCs, taken 5 days after the yellow fever booster vaccination. These receptors were taken from a man younger than 35 who received the YFV17D yellow fever vaccine. Both conserved end residues are part of each CDR3. A D gene is named only where the DNA matches it firmly.

>TRBJ1-5|TRBV10-3|TRBD1
CGAGRDREYQPQHF
>TRBJ1-1|TRBV12-3/TRBV12-4|NA
CASSFPRRKNEAFF
>TRBJ2-2|TRBV19|TRBD1
CASSKQGAAGELFF
>TRBJ2-3|TRBV6-5|TRBD2
CASNPASGVTDTQYF
>TRBJ1-1|TRBV15|NA
CATSREAGPEAFF
>TRBJ1-2|TRBV5-1|NA
CASSSGRSYTF
>TRBJ2-1|TRBV27|NA
CASSRAGWNEQFF
>TRBJ1-6|TRBV7-9|NA
CASGPDRLDNSPLHF
>TRBJ2-1|TRBV6-5|TRBD2
CASSNSAGGYNEQFF
>TRBJ2-5|TRBV6-1|NA
CASSEFLRKGIFSETQYF
>TRBJ2-1|TRBV6-6|TRBD2
CASSYGLAGGPNEQFF
>TRBJ2-3|TRBV5-1|NA
CASSVDSTDTQYF
>TRBJ1-6|TRBV5-1|NA
CASSLAGGYNSPLHF